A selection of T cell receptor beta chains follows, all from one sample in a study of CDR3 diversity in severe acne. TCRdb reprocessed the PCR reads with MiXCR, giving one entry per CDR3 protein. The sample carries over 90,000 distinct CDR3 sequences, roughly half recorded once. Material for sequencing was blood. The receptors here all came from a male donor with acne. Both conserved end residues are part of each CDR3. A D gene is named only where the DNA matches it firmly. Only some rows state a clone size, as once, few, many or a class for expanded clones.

CASSESRMGLDYNEQFF TGCGCCAGCAGTGAGTCGAGGATGGGACTAGACTACAATGAGCAGTTCTTC many TRBV10-2 17 TRBJ2-1 TRBD2
CAISEFGGQLEGNYSHTF TGTGCCATCAGTGAGTTTGGGGGACAGTTGGAAGGCAACTATAGTCACACCTTC once TRBV10-3 18 TRBJ1-2 TRBD1
CATKMTEPSSGANVLTF TGCGCCACAAAAATGACAGAGCCCAGCTCTGGGGCCAACGTCCTGACTTTC many TRBV10-1 17 TRBJ2-6 .
CASSLRGRSNYGYTF TGTGCCAGCAGCTTAAGGGGGAGATCTAACTATGGCTACACCTTC . TRBV7-6 15 TRBJ1-2 .
CASIPLPGGETNSPLHF TGCGCCAGCATCCCACTACCGGGAGGCGAGACTAATTCACCCCTCCACTTT many TRBV4-1 17 TRBJ1-6 .
CSASWVQEVNQPQHF TGCAGTGCTAGCTGGGTACAGGAGGTTAATCAGCCCCAGCATTTT . TRBV20-1 15 TRBJ1-5 .
CASSYQGQAKETQYF TGTGCCAGCAGTTATCAAGGACAGGCTAAAGAGACCCAGTACTTC . TRBV2 15 TRBJ2-5 TRBD1
CSGLAGMQFF TGCAGCGGACTAGCGGGAATGCAGTTCTTC once TRBV20-1 10 TRBJ2-1 TRBD2
CSAIWGGVYEQYF TGCAGTGCTATTTGGGGGGGCGTATACGAGCAGTACTTC . TRBV20-1 13 TRBJ2-7 .
CASSLATTYQETQYF TGTGCCAGCAGCTTAGCGACGACGTACCAAGAGACCCAGTACTTC . TRBV7-2 15 TRBJ2-5 .
CAIPHGQLSYYGYTF TGTGCCATCCCTCACGGACAGCTATCGTACTATGGCTACACCTTC . TRBV5-1 15 TRBJ1-2 .
CASSLGAGVSHEQYF TGTGCCAGCAGCTTAGGGGCGGGGGTATCCCACGAGCAGTACTTC . TRBV7-6 15 TRBJ2-7 TRBD2
CSAPPQGRSSGANVLTF TGCAGTGCTCCCCCCCAGGGACGATCCTCTGGGGCCAACGTCCTGACTTTC many TRBV20-1 17 TRBJ2-6 .
CASSITSRMNGYTF TGTGCCAGTAGTATAACGTCAAGGATGAATGGCTACACCTTC . TRBV19 14 TRBJ1-2 .
CASSLRTGLVYGYTF TGTGCCAGCAGCTTACGGACAGGGCTAGTCTATGGCTACACCTTC few TRBV5-4 15 TRBJ1-2 TRBD1
CSVEGGTGLNTEAFF TGCAGCGTTGAGGGGGGGACAGGGTTGAACACTGAAGCTTTCTTT few TRBV29-1 15 TRBJ1-1 TRBD1
CAIFVGQETQYF TGTGCCATCTTCGTGGGGCAAGAGACCCAGTACTTC few TRBV10-3 12 TRBJ2-5 .